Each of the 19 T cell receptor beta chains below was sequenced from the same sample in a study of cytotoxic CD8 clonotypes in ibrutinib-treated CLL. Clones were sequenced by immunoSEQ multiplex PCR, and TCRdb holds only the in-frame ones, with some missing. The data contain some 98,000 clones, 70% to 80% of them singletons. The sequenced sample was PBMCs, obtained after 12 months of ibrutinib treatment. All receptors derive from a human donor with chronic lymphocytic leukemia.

CDR3 sequence: CASTSVAGNTIYF. The CDR3 coding sequence is TGTGCCAGCACATCAGTGGCTGGAAACACCATATATTTT. The chain employs TRBV6-5 and TRBJ1-3; no definite D call. Germline CDR1 is MNHEY and CDR2 is SVGAGI. The V and J ends lost 7 bases and 2 bases respectively, with 9 bases between them. This CDR3 contains 13 residues.

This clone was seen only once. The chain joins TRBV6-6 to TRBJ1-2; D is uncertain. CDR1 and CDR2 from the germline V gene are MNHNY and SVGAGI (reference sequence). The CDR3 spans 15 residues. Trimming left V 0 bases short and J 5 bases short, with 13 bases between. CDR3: CASSYSTTWEYGYTF. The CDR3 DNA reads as TGTGCCAGCAGTTACTCGACGACCTGGGAGTATGGCTACACCTTC.

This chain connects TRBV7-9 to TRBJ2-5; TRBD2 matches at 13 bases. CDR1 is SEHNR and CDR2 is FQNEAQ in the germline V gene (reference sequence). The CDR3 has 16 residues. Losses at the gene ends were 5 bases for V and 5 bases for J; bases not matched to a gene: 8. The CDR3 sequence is CASSTSGGASGETQYF. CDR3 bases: TGTGCCAGCAGCACTAGCGGGGGGGCCTCCGGGGAGACCCAGTACTTC.

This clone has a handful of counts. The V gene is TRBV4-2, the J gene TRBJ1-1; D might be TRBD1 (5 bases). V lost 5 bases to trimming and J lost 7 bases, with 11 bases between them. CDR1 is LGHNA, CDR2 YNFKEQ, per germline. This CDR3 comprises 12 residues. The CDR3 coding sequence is TGTGCCAGCAGCTACCGGACACTTGAAGCTTTCTTT. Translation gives CASSYRTLEAFF.

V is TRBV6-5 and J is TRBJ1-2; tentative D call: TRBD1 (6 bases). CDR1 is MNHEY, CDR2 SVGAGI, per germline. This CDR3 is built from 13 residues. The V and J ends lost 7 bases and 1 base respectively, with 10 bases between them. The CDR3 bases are TGTGCCAGCACCCACAGGGTTAACTATGGCTACACCTTC. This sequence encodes CASTHRVNYGYTF.

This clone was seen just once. The CDR3 sequence: CASSPLTPDTQYF. Written as DNA, the CDR3 is TGTGCCAGCAGCCCCCTGACTCCAGATACGCAGTATTTT. V is TRBV7-2 and J is TRBJ2-3, with no clear D. Germline-derived CDR1 and CDR2 are SGHTA and FQGNSA. The length of the CDR3 is 13 residues. Trimming cost V 5 bases and J 4 bases, with 10 bases left between them.

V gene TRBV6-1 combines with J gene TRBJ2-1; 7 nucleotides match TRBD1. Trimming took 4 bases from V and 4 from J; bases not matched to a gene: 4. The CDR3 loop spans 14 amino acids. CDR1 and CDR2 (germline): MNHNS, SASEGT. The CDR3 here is CASSAGQVYNEQFF. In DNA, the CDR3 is TGTGCCAGCAGTGCTGGACAGGTTTACAATGAGCAGTTCTTC.

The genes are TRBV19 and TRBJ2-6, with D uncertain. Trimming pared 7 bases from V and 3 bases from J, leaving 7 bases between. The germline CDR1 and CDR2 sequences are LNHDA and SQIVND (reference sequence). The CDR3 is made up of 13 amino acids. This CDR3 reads CASIRHGANVLTF. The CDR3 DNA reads TGTGCCAGTATACGCCATGGGGCCAACGTCCTGACTTTC.

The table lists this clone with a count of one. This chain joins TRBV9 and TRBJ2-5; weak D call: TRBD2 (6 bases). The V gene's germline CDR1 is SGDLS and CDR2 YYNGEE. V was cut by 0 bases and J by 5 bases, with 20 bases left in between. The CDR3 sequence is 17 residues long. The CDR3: CASSVARPGGPRETQYF. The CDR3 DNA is TGTGCCAGCAGCGTAGCCCGACCCGGAGGGCCCAGGGAGACCCAGTACTTC.

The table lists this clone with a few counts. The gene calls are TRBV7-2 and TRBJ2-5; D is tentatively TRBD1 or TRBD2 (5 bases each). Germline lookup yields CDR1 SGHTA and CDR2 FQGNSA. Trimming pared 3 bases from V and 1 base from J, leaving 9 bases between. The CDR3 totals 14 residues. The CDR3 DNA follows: TGTGCCAGCAGCTTTGGGGGTGGCCAAGAGACCCAGTACTTC. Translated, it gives CASSFGGGQETQYF.

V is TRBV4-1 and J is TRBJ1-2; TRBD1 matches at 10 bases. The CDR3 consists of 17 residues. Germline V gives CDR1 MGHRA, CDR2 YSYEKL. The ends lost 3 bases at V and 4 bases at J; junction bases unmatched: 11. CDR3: CASSQEPPGQGIYGYTF. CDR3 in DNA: TGCGCCAGCAGCCAGGAACCTCCGGGACAGGGGATCTATGGCTACACCTTC.

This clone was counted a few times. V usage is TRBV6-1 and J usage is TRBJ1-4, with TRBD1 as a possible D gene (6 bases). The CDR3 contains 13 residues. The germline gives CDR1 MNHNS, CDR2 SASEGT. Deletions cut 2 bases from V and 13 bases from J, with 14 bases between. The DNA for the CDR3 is TGTGCCAGCAGTGAATCCCGGGACACCCGACTGTTTTTT. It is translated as CASSESRDTRLFF.

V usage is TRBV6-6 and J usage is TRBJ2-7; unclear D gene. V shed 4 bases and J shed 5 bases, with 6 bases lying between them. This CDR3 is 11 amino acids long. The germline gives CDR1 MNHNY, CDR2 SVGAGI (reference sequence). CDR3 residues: CASSSGNEQYF. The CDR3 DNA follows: TGTGCCAGCAGTTCCGGTAACGAGCAGTACTTC.

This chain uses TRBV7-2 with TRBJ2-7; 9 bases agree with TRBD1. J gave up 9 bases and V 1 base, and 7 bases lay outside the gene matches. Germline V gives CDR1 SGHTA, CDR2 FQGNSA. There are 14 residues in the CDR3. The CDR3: CASSLDSGQGRQYF. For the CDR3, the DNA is TGTGCCAGCAGCTTAGACTCGGGACAGGGTAGGCAGTACTTC.

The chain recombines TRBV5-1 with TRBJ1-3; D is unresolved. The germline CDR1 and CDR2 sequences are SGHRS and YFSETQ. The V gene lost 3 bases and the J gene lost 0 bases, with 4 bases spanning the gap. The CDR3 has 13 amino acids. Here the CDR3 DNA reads TGCGCCAGCAGCTCGGACTCTGGAAACACCATATATTTT. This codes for CASSSDSGNTIYF. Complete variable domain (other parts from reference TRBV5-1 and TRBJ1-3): KAGVTQTPRYLIKTRGQQVTLSCSPISGHRSVSWYQQTPGQGLQFLFEYFSETQRNKGNFPGRFSGRQFSNSRSEMNVSTLELGDSALYLCASSSDSGNTIYFGEGSWLTVV.

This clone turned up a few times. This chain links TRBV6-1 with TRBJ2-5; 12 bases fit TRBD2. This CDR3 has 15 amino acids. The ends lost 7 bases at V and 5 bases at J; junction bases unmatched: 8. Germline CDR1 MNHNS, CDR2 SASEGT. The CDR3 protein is CASTWTSGVEETQYF. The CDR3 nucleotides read TGTGCCAGCACCTGGACTAGCGGGGTCGAGGAGACCCAGTACTTC.

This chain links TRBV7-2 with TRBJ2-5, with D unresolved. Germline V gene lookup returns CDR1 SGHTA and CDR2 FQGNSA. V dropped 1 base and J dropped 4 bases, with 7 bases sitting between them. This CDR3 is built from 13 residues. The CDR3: CASSLDTGETQYF. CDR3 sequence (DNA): TGTGCCAGCAGCTTAGACACCGGAGAGACCCAGTACTTC.

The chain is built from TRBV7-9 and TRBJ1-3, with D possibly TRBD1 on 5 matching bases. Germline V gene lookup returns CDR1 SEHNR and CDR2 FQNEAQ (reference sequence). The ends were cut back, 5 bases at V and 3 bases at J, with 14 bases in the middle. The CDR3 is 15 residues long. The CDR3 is CASSPQRDFGNTIYF. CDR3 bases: TGTGCCAGCAGCCCCCAAAGGGACTTTGGAAACACCATATATTTT.

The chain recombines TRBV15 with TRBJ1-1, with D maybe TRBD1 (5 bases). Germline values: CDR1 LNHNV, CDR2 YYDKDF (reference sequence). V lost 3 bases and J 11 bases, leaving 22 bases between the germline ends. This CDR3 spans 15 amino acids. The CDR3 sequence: CATSSDPGAPRGAFF. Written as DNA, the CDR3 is TGTGCCACCAGCAGTGACCCCGGGGCCCCCCGTGGGGCTTTCTTT.